This T cell receptor (beta chain) derives from a study of T cell repertoires in ileal Crohn's disease. Study-wide results and limits: Clonal expansions were more frequent in active smokers than non-smokers at surgery.

About this clone itself: What it recognizes is unknown.

Time point here: neoterminal ileum biopsy at postoperative endoscopy, about 6 months after surgery. Included were adult ileal or ileocolonic Crohn's patients indicated for ileocolonic resection. Profiling relied on immunoSEQ multiplex PCR, and the TCRdb table lists in-frame clones only, not all of them. The sample includes some 10,000 clones, roughly 80% of them seen just once. The germline V gene encodes CDR1 SGHTA and CDR2 FQGTGA. V was shortened by 5 bases and J by 6 bases, with 15 bases between the two germline ends. This CDR3 is built from 14 residues. V gene TRBV7-3 combines with J gene TRBJ2-3, with D tentatively TRBD2 (7 bases). This clonotype was sampled from an adult with Crohn's disease. Sequencing used ileal tissue. CDR3 nucleotide sequence: TGTGCCAGCAGCCCCGGGGGGCCCACTGATACGCAGTATTTT. This encodes CASSPGGPTDTQYF.